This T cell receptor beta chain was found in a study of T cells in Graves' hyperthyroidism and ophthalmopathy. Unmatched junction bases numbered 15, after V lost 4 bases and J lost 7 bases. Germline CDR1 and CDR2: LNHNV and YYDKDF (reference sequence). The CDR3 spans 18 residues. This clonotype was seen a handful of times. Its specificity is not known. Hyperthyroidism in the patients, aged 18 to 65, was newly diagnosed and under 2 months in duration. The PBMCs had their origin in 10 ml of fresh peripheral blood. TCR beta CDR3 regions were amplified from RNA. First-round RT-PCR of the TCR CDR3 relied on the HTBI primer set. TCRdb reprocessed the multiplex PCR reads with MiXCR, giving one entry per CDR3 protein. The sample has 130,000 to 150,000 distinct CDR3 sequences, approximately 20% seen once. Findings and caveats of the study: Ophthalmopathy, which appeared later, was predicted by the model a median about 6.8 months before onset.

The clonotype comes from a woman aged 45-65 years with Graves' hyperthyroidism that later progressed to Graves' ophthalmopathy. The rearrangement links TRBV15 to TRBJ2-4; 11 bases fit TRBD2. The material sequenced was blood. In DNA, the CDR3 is TGTGCCACCAGCACCGGAAGGGGGACTAGCGGATGGGGGAACATTCAGTACTTC. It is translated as CATSTGRGTSGWGNIQYF.